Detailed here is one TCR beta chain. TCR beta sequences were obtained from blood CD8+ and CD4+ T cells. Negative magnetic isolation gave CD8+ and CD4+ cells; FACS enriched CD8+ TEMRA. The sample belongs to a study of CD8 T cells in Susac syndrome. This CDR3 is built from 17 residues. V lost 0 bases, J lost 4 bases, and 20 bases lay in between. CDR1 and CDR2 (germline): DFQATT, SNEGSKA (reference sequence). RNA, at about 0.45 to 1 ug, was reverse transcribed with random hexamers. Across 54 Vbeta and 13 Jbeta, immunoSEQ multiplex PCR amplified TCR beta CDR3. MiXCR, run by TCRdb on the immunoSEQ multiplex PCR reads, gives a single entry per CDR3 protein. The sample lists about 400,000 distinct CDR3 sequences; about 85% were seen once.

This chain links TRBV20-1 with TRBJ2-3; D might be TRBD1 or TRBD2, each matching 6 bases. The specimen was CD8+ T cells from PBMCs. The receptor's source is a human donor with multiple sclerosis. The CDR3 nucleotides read TGCAGTGCTAGAGATCTTCTGACTAGACAGGACCCAGATACGCAGTATTTT. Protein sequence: CSARDLLTRQDPDTQYF.